The 21 T cell receptor beta chains below come from one sample, sequenced in a study of CD8 T cells in Susac syndrome. Random-hexamer reverse transcription was applied to 0.5 to 1 ug RNA. MiXCR, applied by TCRdb to the immunoSEQ multiplex PCR reads, yields one record per CDR3 protein. This table has a few hundred thousand distinct CDR3 sequences, 70% to 90% appearing once. The sample was CD8+ T cells from PBMCs. The receptors come from a human donor with multiple sclerosis.

The gene calls are TRBV7-9 and TRBJ2-3, with a tentative D call TRBD2 (6 bases). V gave up 8 bases and J gave up 0 bases, with 18 bases separating them. There are 16 residues in the CDR3. CDR1 is SEHNR, CDR2 FQNEAQ, per germline (reference sequence). CDR3 DNA: TGTGCCAGCCTCGACTCTGGGGGGTCTAGCACAGATACGCAGTATTTT. Its protein is CASLDSGGSSTDTQYF.

This clonotype was picked up a small number of times. Relative to the germline gene, one junction end is altered; a read error may explain this. This rearrangement joins TRBV12-3 or TRBV12-4 to TRBJ2-2, with D possibly TRBD2 on 6 matching bases. The CDR3 covers 17 residues. CDR3 in DNA: TGTGCCAGCACCTCCCCTGGTCGTGCGGTTAACACCGGGGGGCTGTTTTTT. This translates into CASTSPGRAVNTGGLFF.

The chain recombines TRBV28 with TRBJ2-7, with a weak D call TRBD1 (6 bases). This CDR3 is 14 amino acids long. Germline V gene sequence: CDR1 MDHEN, CDR2 SYDVKM. V lost 8 bases and J 1 base, leaving 15 bases between the germline ends. The CDR3 DNA follows: TGTGCCAGCGGTGGAGCAGGGGAATCCTACGAGCAGTACTTC. This sequence encodes CASGGAGESYEQYF.

The J gene is TRBJ2-7, the V gene TRBV11-2, with 10 bases aligning to TRBD2. The CDR3 length is 16 residues. Germline V CDR1 and CDR2: SGHAT, FQNNGV. Losses at the gene ends were 5 bases for V and 4 bases for J; bases not matched to a gene: 11. The chain's CDR3 is CASSQTPGLAYYEQYF. Here the CDR3 DNA reads TGTGCCAGCAGCCAGACGCCGGGACTAGCGTATTACGAGCAGTACTTC.

The chain uses TRBV29-1 and TRBJ1-1; the match to TRBD1 covers 10 bases. The CDR3 covers 18 residues. The V and J ends lost 6 bases and 1 base, in that order; junction bases with no gene match: 17. CDR1 is SQVTM, CDR2 ANQGSEA, per germline. The CDR3 reads CSVPGQGSGANTNTEAFF. CDR3 coding DNA: TGCAGCGTCCCGGGACAGGGGTCCGGGGCCAACACGAACACTGAAGCTTTCTTT. Based on the CDR3 plus reference TRBV29-1 and TRBJ1-1, the full variable domain is SAVISQKPSRDICQRGTSLTIQCQVDSQVTMMFWYRQQPGQSLTLIATANQGSEATYESGFVIDKFPISRPNLTFSTLTVSNMSPEDSSIYLCSVPGQGSGANTNTEAFFGQGTRLTVV.

The chain has TRBV18 and TRBJ2-2, with a possible D match to TRBD2 (5 bases). Looked up from germline, CDR1 is KGHSH and CDR2 is LQKENI. V was pared by 3 bases and J by 5 bases, with 19 bases between. This CDR3 spans 17 amino acids. CDR3 sequence (DNA): TGTGCCAGCTCACCCCGCCCGGGGATTGACAAGACCGGGGAGCTGTTTTTT. It codes for CASSPRPGIDKTGELFF.

J is TRBJ1-1 and V is TRBV2; D remains unclear. The germline V gene has CDR1 SNHLY and CDR2 FYNNEI. Trimming pared 2 bases from V and 3 bases from J, leaving 7 bases between. This CDR3 contains 13 residues. The CDR3 region has the DNA TGTGCCAGCAGTGAATGGCGGGACACTGAAGCTTTCTTT. It is translated as CASSEWRDTEAFF.

The rearrangement uses TRBV2 and TRBJ2-7; 7 bases agree with TRBD2. The CDR3 is 15 amino acids. The germline V gene encodes CDR1 SNHLY and CDR2 FYNNEI. The V and J ends lost 6 bases and 1 base, in that order; junction bases with no gene match: 9. CDR3 sequence reads: CASRVGGGTSYEQYF. The CDR3 region has the DNA TGTGCCAGCAGAGTTGGGGGAGGGACTTCCTACGAGCAGTACTTC.

The J gene is TRBJ1-2, the V gene TRBV7-8, with D perhaps TRBD1 (5 bases). Germline values: CDR1 SGHVS, CDR2 FQNEAQ. V was shortened by 1 base and J by 6 bases, with 9 bases between the two germline ends. The CDR3 totals 13 residues. CDR3 in amino acids: CASSLGRDDGYTF. CDR3 in DNA: TGTGCCAGCAGCTTAGGCAGGGATGATGGCTACACCTTC.

This chain uses TRBV27 with TRBJ2-7; 8 nucleotides line up with TRBD2. CDR3 length: 13 residues. Germline CDR1 reads MNHEY; CDR2 reads SMNVEV (reference sequence). V was pared by 7 bases and J by 6 bases, with 8 bases of the junction left unmatched. The CDR3 nucleotides are TGTGCCAGCATTTCGGGGGGGGGCTCCGAGCAGTACTTC. Protein sequence: CASISGGGSEQYF.

J is TRBJ1-5 and V is TRBV27, with D perhaps matching TRBD1 (6 bases). This CDR3 contains 15 residues. CDR1 and CDR2 from the germline V gene are MNHEY and SMNVEV (reference sequence). Trimming took 5 bases from V and 0 from J, leaving 11 bases between them. The CDR3 DNA sequence: TGTGCCAGCAGTCAGGGGACTTATAGCAATCAGCCCCAGCATTTT. It is translated as CASSQGTYSNQPQHF.

The chain joins TRBV5-1 to TRBJ2-7; 13 bases align to TRBD2. CDR1 SGHRS and CDR2 YFSETQ come from the germline V gene. The CDR3 sequence is 15 residues long. Trimming took 3 bases from V and 6 from J; bases not matched to a gene: 6. The CDR3 here is CASSSWTSGSPEQYF. The CDR3 DNA follows: TGCGCCAGCAGCTCCTGGACTAGCGGGAGCCCCGAGCAGTACTTC.

The V and J genes are TRBV27 and TRBJ1-5; D not resolved. V lost 3 bases and J 0 bases, leaving 9 bases between the germline ends. Germline V lookup: CDR1 MNHEY, CDR2 SMNVEV (reference sequence). The CDR3 spans 15 residues. The CDR3 DNA reads TGTGCCAGCAGTTTTGTTGGTTATAGCAATCAGCCCCAGCATTTT. This translates into CASSFVGYSNQPQHF.

V and J are TRBV15 and TRBJ1-5; the D gene is possibly TRBD1 (5 bases). The CDR3 length is 13 residues. Germline V gives CDR1 LNHNV, CDR2 YYDKDF (reference sequence). Trimming left V 6 bases short and J 7 bases short, with 13 bases between. The CDR3 reads CATRAGRGQPQHF. The DNA for the CDR3 is TGTGCCACCAGGGCAGGCCGGGGCCAGCCCCAGCATTTT. Filled out from reference TRBV15 and TRBJ1-5, the complete variable domain reads DAMVIQNPRYQVTQFGKPVTLSCSQTLNHNVMYWYQQKSSQAPKLLFHYYDKDFNNEADTPDNFQSRRPNTSFCFLDIRSPGLGDTAMYLCATRAGRGQPQHFGDGTRLSIL.

A single count supports this clonotype. The chain uses TRBV10-3 and TRBJ2-5; no clear D gene. The CDR3 covers 16 residues. V was shortened by 2 bases and J by 5 bases, with 18 bases between the two germline ends. Germline lookup yields CDR1 ENHRY and CDR2 SYGVKD. CDR3 coding DNA: TGTGCCATCAGTGAGCCCCCGATAGCACCCTCCGAGACCCAGTACTTC. Its translation: CAISEPPIAPSETQYF.

This chain uses TRBV5-6 with TRBJ2-7; D remains unclear. The CDR3 extends over 13 amino acids. CDR1 SGHDT and CDR2 YYEEEE come from the germline V gene. The V gene lost 9 bases and the J gene lost 0 bases, with 13 bases spanning the gap. The CDR3 DNA sequence: TGTGCCACCTCGGACGTGCGCTCCTACGAGCAGTACTTC. Protein: CATSDVRSYEQYF.

Only a few counts were recorded for this clonotype. This chain uses TRBV11-2 with TRBJ2-7; D possibly uses TRBD1 or TRBD2 (6 bases each). CDR1 and CDR2 (germline): SGHAT, FQNNGV. The germline V and J ends were trimmed by 2 bases and 10 bases, with 15 bases remaining between them. CDR3 length equals 13 residues. This CDR3 reads CASSLMGEGGQYF. In nucleotides, the CDR3 is TGTGCCAGCAGCTTAATGGGTGAGGGGGGACAGTACTTC.

This clonotype was picked up one time. J is TRBJ2-7 and V is TRBV7-9; D perhaps matches TRBD1 (6 bases). CDR3 size: 14 residues. V was clipped by 5 bases and J by 5 bases, with 16 bases between them. Germline loops: CDR1 SEHNR, CDR2 FQNEAQ (reference sequence). The CDR3, as DNA: TGTGCCAGCAGCCTTACACAGGGTCTTAACGAGCAGTACTTC. Amino acid sequence: CASSLTQGLNEQYF.

V and J are TRBV6-2 or TRBV6-3 and TRBJ2-1; D unclear. The V gene lost 6 bases and the J gene lost 1 base, with 16 bases spanning the gap. Looked up from germline, CDR1 is MNHEY and CDR2 is SVGEGT. CDR3 length: 16 amino acids. For the CDR3, the DNA is TGTGCCAGCAGGCGTGACCGGTTTGGTTCCTACAATGAGCAGTTCTTC. Amino acids: CASRRDRFGSYNEQFF.

The chain couples TRBV27 to TRBJ2-1; the D is unclear. Trimming took off 0 bases at V and 0 bases at J, with 9 bases between the two ends. The CDR3 extends over 16 amino acids. Germline assignment: CDR1 MNHEY and CDR2 SMNVEV (reference sequence). CDR3 protein: CASSLSSGSSYNEQFF. The CDR3 DNA sequence: TGTGCCAGCAGTTTATCATCCGGAAGCTCCTACAATGAGCAGTTCTTC.

This sequence joins TRBV29-1 and TRBJ2-2; the D is unclear. Trimming cost V 5 bases and J 3 bases, with 4 bases left between them. Germline V gene lookup returns CDR1 SQVTM and CDR2 ANQGSEA. The CDR3 has 11 amino acids. The CDR3 DNA sequence: TGCAGCGTTAGGGACACCGGGGAGCTGTTTTTT. Translated, it gives CSVRDTGELFF.